The next 6 T cell receptor beta chains were all read from a single sample in a study of immune evolution from preneoplasia to lung adenocarcinoma (dated by TCRdb to 2020 to 2023). Library construction relied on the immunoSEQ multiplex PCR assay. The table was pulled from immuneACCESS by TCRdb, which kept in-frame rearrangements only. Such tables lose some clones; where checked, under half of the loss comes from unresolved V genes, and the rest has no known cause. Present in this sample are some 7,800 clones, 72% of which were seen just once. Less than 14% of the sample is taken by the ten largest. The specimen was FFPE lung adenocarcinoma in situ tissue. The cell subset or site label corresponds to: preinvasive adenocarcinoma in situ (AIS). The receptors originated from a donor aged 70 or older with lung adenocarcinoma. Some clones in this sample may be carry-over from other donors' samples.

The rearrangement links TRBV18 to TRBJ1-4, with a possible D match to TRBD1 (5 bases). The CDR3 has 15 residues. V was pared by 1 base and J by 8 bases, with 14 bases between. Germline V lookup: CDR1 KGHSH, CDR2 LQKENI. The DNA for the CDR3 is TGTGCCAGCTCACCACGGTCAGGGTTAGAGGAAAAACTGTTTTTT. It yields the protein CASSPRSGLEEKLFF.

The V call is TRBV6-5, the J call TRBJ1-2, with a possible D match to TRBD1 (5 bases). The CDR3 loop spans 13 amino acids. Trimming stripped 2 bases from V and 4 bases from J, with 8 bases between. Germline CDR1 is MNHEY and CDR2 is SVGAGI. The CDR3 here is CASSYGGGYGYTF. The CDR3 DNA is TGTGCCAGCAGTTACGGGGGGGGCTATGGCTACACCTTC.

The V call is TRBV2, the J call TRBJ1-6; D unclear. The CDR3 extends over 14 amino acids. The V end was cut by 5 bases, the J end by 7 bases, with 12 bases between. Germline V gene sequence: CDR1 SNHLY, CDR2 FYNNEI. The CDR3 DNA reads as TGTGCCAGCAGTTCCGGGGATCGGAATTCACCCCTCCACTTT. Translation gives CASSSGDRNSPLHF.

Only a few counts were recorded for this clone. The V call is TRBV11-2, the J call TRBJ1-2; 7 bases agree with TRBD1. This CDR3 region has 13 residues. J lost 3 bases, V lost 6 bases, and 4 bases had no gene match. Germline values: CDR1 SGHAT, CDR2 FQNNGV. The CDR3 protein is CASSLQGYYGYTF. The DNA of the CDR3 is TGTGCCAGCAGTCTACAGGGGTACTATGGCTACACCTTC.

The count of this clone is one. The chain couples TRBV28 to TRBJ2-7; tentatively, D is TRBD1 (6 bases). This CDR3 spans 13 amino acids. The V and J ends lost 6 bases and 2 bases respectively, with 11 bases between them. Per germline, CDR1 MDHEN and CDR2 SYDVKM. The CDR3 nucleotides are TGTGCCAGCAGCAGGGACACAACCTACGAGCAGTACTTC. Translating gives CASSRDTTYEQYF. The full variable domain, its missing parts supplied by reference TRBV28 and TRBJ2-7, is DVKVTQSSRYLVKRTGEKVFLECVQDMDHENMFWYRQDPGLGLRLIYFSYDVKMKEKGDIPEGYSVSREKKERFSLILESASTNQTSMYLCASSRDTTYEQYFGPGTRLTVT.

The chain links TRBV6-5 to TRBJ1-3; unclear D gene. The CDR3 extends over 14 amino acids. Trimming cost V 6 bases and J 2 bases, with 11 bases left between them. CDR1 is MNHEY, CDR2 SVGAGI, per germline. The CDR3 nucleotides are TGTGCCAGCAGAGCGGCGGGTCCTGGAAACACCATATATTTT. Translating it yields CASRAAGPGNTIYF.